A single sample is the source of the 23 T cell receptor beta chains below, sequenced in a study of radiation and T cells in renal cell carcinoma. The time point is: blood 4 weeks post-SBRT, at nephrectomy. Treatment of the sample: 15 Gy SBRT to primary tumor, nephrectomy 4 weeks later. Clones were read by immunoSEQ multiplex PCR, and TCRdb kept only the in-frame ones, dropping some. The table has roughly 61,000 clones, roughly 80% seen once. The sequences come from blood, collected from a patient whose treatment included radiotherapy and nephrectomy. These receptors all come from a man between 60 and 75 years old with renal cell carcinoma.

This clone was seen more than once but under ten times. Other DNA sequences of this sample code for an identical CDR3. The J gene is TRBJ2-5, the V gene TRBV5-1; D unclear. V was trimmed by 0 bases and J by 3 bases, leaving 0 bases between them. Per germline, CDR1 SGHRS and CDR2 YFSETQ. The CDR3 sequence is 11 residues long. The CDR3 loop reads CASSLEETQYF. In nucleotides, the CDR3 is TGCGCCAGCAGCTTGGAAGAGACCCAGTACTTC. Full variable domain (rest looked up from reference TRBV5-1 and TRBJ2-5): KAGVTQTPRYLIKTRGQQVTLSCSPISGHRSVSWYQQTPGQGLQFLFEYFSETQRNKGNFPGRFSGRQFSNSRSEMNVSTLELGDSALYLCASSLEETQYFGPGTRLLVL.

J is TRBJ1-2 and V is TRBV6-1; D is ambiguous. This CDR3 comprises 15 residues. Germline assignment: CDR1 MNHNS and CDR2 SASEGT. The ends were cut back, 2 bases at V and 8 bases at J, with 18 bases in the middle. CDR3 DNA sequence: TGTGCCAGCAGTGAATCTATACTACTCCCGGGGGGCTACACCTTC. This codes for CASSESILLPGGYTF.

This chain links TRBV5-6 with TRBJ2-7, with D unresolved. The germline gives CDR1 SGHDT, CDR2 YYEEEE. The CDR3 has 15 amino acids. V gave up 0 bases and J gave up 3 bases, with 13 bases separating them. The CDR3 DNA reads TGTGCCAGCAGCTTGGGGACGAGCCAGGTCTACGAGCAGTACTTC. Residues: CASSLGTSQVYEQYF.

This clone was detected once. The chain uses TRBV14 and TRBJ2-1; TRBD2 matches 10 bases. Trimming at V came to 4 bases and at J to 8 bases, leaving 11 bases not matched to a gene. This CDR3 comprises 16 residues. Germline V gene data show CDR1 as SGHDN and CDR2 as FVKESK. In DNA, the CDR3 is TGTGCCAGCAGCCCTCAACTAGCGGGATTTACAGATGAGCAGTTCTTC. Translation: CASSPQLAGFTDEQFF.

This chain connects TRBV7-9 to TRBJ2-7; TRBD2 agrees at 11 bases. J was trimmed by 3 bases and V by 5 bases; bases with no gene match: 3. This CDR3 is built from 14 residues. The germline V gene has CDR1 SEHNR and CDR2 FQNEAQ (reference sequence). The CDR3, as DNA: TGTGCCAGCAGCGCTAGCGGGGGGTTCTACGAGCAGTACGTC. As protein: CASSASGGFYEQYV.

The rearrangement links TRBV18 to TRBJ1-4; tentatively, D is TRBD1 (5 bases). CDR1 is KGHSH, CDR2 LQKENI, per germline. This CDR3 is 14 amino acids long. Deletions cut 2 bases from V and 3 bases from J, with 7 bases between. The CDR3 protein is CASSPAGANEKLFF. The CDR3 nucleotides read TGTGCCAGCTCACCAGCGGGGGCTAATGAAAAACTGTTTTTT. Full variable domain (remainder filled in from reference TRBV18 and TRBJ1-4): NAGVMQNPRHLVRRRGQEARLRCSPMKGHSHVYWYRQLPEEGLKFMVYLQKENIIDESGMPKERFSAEFPKEGPSILRIQQVVRGDSAAYFCASSPAGANEKLFFGSGTQLSVL.

The chain recombines TRBV5-4 with TRBJ2-3, with TRBD2 identical over 13 bases. The V gene end was trimmed by 4 bases and the J gene end by 4 bases; junction bases not matched to a gene: 15. Germline values: CDR1 SGHNT, CDR2 YYREEE (reference sequence). The CDR3 has 19 amino acids. The CDR3, as DNA: TGTGCCAGCAGCATTTTTACCGGGACTAGCGGGAACGCGGCAGATACGCAGTATTTT. As protein: CASSIFTGTSGNAADTQYF.

V is TRBV29-1 and J is TRBJ1-2; 7 positions match TRBD1. The CDR3 totals 12 residues. Per germline, CDR1 SQVTM and CDR2 ANQGSEA. The DNA of the CDR3 is TGCAGTGCCCAGGGACAGCAGTGGGGCTACACCTTC. This gives the protein CSAQGQQWGYTF. The whole variable domain, remainder taken from reference TRBV29-1 and TRBJ1-2, is SAVISQKPSRDICQRGTSLTIQCQVDSQVTMMFWYRQQPGQSLTLIATANQGSEATYESGFVIDKFPISRPNLTFSTLTVSNMSPEDSSIYLCSAQGQQWGYTFGSGTRLTVV.

The chain recombines TRBV30 with TRBJ2-5; TRBD1 agrees at 9 bases. CDR3 length: 14 residues. CDR1 GTSNPN and CDR2 SVGIG come from the germline V gene (reference sequence). J was trimmed by 3 bases and V by 2 bases; bases with no gene match: 4. CDR3 residues: CAWSNDRGKETQYF. Written as DNA, the CDR3 is TGTGCCTGGAGTAACGACAGGGGGAAAGAGACCCAGTACTTC.

This clone has only one observation. The V gene is TRBV2, the J gene TRBJ2-1, with 8 bases identical to TRBD1. CDR1 SNHLY and CDR2 FYNNEI come from the germline V gene. The CDR3 has 15 residues. The ends lost 8 bases at V and 6 bases at J; junction bases unmatched: 12. The CDR3 nucleotides read TGTGCCAGCCATACGGGACAGGTCCGGGCCAATGAGCAGTTCTTC. The encoded protein is CASHTGQVRANEQFF.

The chain carries TRBV10-1 and TRBJ2-1; no reliable D call. The CDR3 is 13 amino acids. Trimming removed 3 bases at V and 10 bases at J, with 13 bases between. The V gene's germline CDR1 is WNHNN and CDR2 SYGVQD (reference sequence). The CDR3 spells CASSETDHGEQFF. Here the CDR3 DNA reads TGCGCCAGCAGTGAAACGGACCACGGGGAGCAGTTCTTC.

CDR3 coding DNA: TGTGCCAGCAGCCCGGGACAGGGGGTGACTTTCTTT. Translation: CASSPGQGVTFF. The chain uses TRBV11-3 and TRBJ1-1; 11 bases are shared with TRBD1. Germline CDR1 and CDR2: SGHNT and YENEEA. After removal of 5 bases from V and 12 bases from J, the junction contained 5 bases not matched to a gene. This CDR3 is built from 12 residues.

The V call is TRBV7-3, the J call TRBJ2-2; D is undetermined. V shed 3 bases and J shed 3 bases, with 5 bases lying between them. The CDR3 spans 13 residues. CDR1 and CDR2 (germline): SGHTA, FQGTGA. CDR3 coding DNA: TGTGCCAGCAGCTTCGACTACACCGGGGAGCTGTTTTTT. As protein: CASSFDYTGELFF.

The genes are TRBV6-1 and TRBJ2-1; D is uncertain. The germline gives CDR1 MNHNS, CDR2 SASEGT. The CDR3 spans 15 residues. V was shortened by 4 bases and J by 5 bases, with 15 bases between the two germline ends. In DNA form, the CDR3 reads TGTGCCAGCAGTGTATGGATAGTTGGCGACAATGAGCAGTTCTTC. It yields the protein CASSVWIVGDNEQFF.

This clone appeared once. This chain joins TRBV5-6 and TRBJ2-7, with 8 bases aligning to TRBD2. The CDR3 extends over 14 amino acids. Germline V lookup: CDR1 SGHDT, CDR2 YYEEEE. J gave up 3 bases and V 3 bases, and 5 bases lay outside the gene matches. The CDR3 region is CASSSGLAHYEQYV. The CDR3 DNA reads TGTGCCAGCAGCTCCGGACTAGCCCACTACGAGCAGTACGTC.

This clone was seen only a few times. The chain has TRBV27 and TRBJ1-2; D call uncertain. The germline gives CDR1 MNHEY, CDR2 SMNVEV (reference sequence). The ends were cut back, 1 base at V and 0 bases at J, with 12 bases in the middle. The CDR3 is made up of 16 amino acids. The CDR3 protein is CASSLWQNTANYGYTF. The CDR3 DNA sequence: TGTGCCAGCAGTTTATGGCAGAATACAGCTAACTATGGCTACACCTTC.

The V gene is TRBV4-1, the J gene TRBJ2-2, with 13 nucleotides matching TRBD2. The CDR3 loop spans 18 amino acids. Trimming at V came to 0 bases and at J to 3 bases, leaving 4 bases not matched to a gene. The germline gives CDR1 MGHRA, CDR2 YSYEKL. CDR3 DNA sequence: TGCGCCAGCAGCCAAGATACTAGCGGGAGGGTTTACACCGGGGAGCTGTTTTTT. It encodes CASSQDTSGRVYTGELFF.

This rearrangement joins TRBV11-3 to TRBJ2-5, with 7 bases aligning to TRBD2. The CDR3 extends over 15 amino acids. CDR1 is SGHNT and CDR2 is YENEEA in the germline V gene. V gave up 4 bases and J gave up 5 bases; unmatched junction bases: 10. The CDR3 region is CASSSRLGGGETQYF. In DNA, the CDR3 is TGTGCCAGCAGCTCGAGGTTGGGGGGAGGGGAGACCCAGTACTTC.

This clone has just a few counts. The genes are TRBV6-4 and TRBJ1-5, with 7 bases identical to TRBD1. The CDR3 has 15 residues. Germline V gene lookup returns CDR1 MRHNA and CDR2 SNTAGT. With V trimmed by 5 bases and J by 7 bases, 11 bases remained unmatched. This CDR3 is CASSYSDRAIQPQHF. The CDR3 DNA sequence: TGTGCCAGCAGTTATTCCGACAGGGCAATCCAGCCCCAGCATTTT.

J is TRBJ1-3 and V is TRBV30; TRBD1 is a possible D gene (5 bases). Germline-derived CDR1 and CDR2 are GTSNPN and SVGIG (reference sequence). V shed 4 bases and J shed 2 bases, with 12 bases lying between them. This CDR3 has 14 residues. The CDR3 region has the DNA TGTGCCTGGAATTCCGGGGGGACTGGAAACACCATATATTTT. This gives the protein CAWNSGGTGNTIYF.

The CDR3 spells CSATPTGTAFF. The CDR3 bases are TGCAGTGCTACCCCCACCGGTACAGCTTTCTTT. The J gene is TRBJ1-1, the V gene TRBV20-1; D gene ambiguous. V lost 4 bases and J 10 bases, leaving 13 bases between the germline ends. CDR1 and CDR2 (germline): DFQATT, SNEGSKA (reference sequence). The CDR3 has 11 residues.

The sample holds one count of this clone. The CDR3 nucleotides read TGTGCCAGCAGCCAAGAGAGTATGCAGAACACCGGGGAGCTGTTTTTT. It translates to CASSQESMQNTGELFF. The J gene is TRBJ2-2, the V gene TRBV14; D ambiguous. V was shortened by 0 bases and J by 1 base, with 9 bases between the two germline ends. Germline V gives CDR1 SGHDN, CDR2 FVKESK. CDR3 size: 16 residues. Based on the CDR3 plus reference TRBV14 and TRBJ2-2, the full variable domain is EAGVTQFPSHSVIEKGQTVTLRCDPISGHDNLYWYRRVMGKEIKFLLHFVKESKQDESGMPNNRFLAERTGGTYSTLKVQPAELEDSGVYFCASSQESMQNTGELFFGEGSRLTVL.

This CDR3 is CASSLGQGPSTGELFF. In DNA, the CDR3 is TGTGCCAGCAGCTTAGGACAGGGCCCCTCCACCGGGGAGCTGTTTTTT. V usage is TRBV7-2 and J usage is TRBJ2-2; 7 bases are shared with TRBD1. This CDR3 comprises 16 residues. After removal of 1 base from V and 4 bases from J, the junction contained 6 bases not matched to a gene. Germline CDR1 SGHTA, CDR2 FQGNSA.